A single sample gave rise to the 3 T cell receptor beta chains below, sequenced in a study of blood T cells in healthy people across ages. Sample-barcoded 5' priming and a J-beta primer mix drove a second PCR of about 6 to 12 cycles. TCRdb re-analysed the 5' RACE reads in MiXCR, keeping a single row per CDR3 protein. In the table there are over 600,000 distinct CDR3 sequences, more than 50% of which are singletons. Sample: blood. These receptors all come from a man in his forties or fifties in good health.

This sequence joins TRBV7-3 and TRBJ2-1; no firm D call. The CDR3 extends over 13 amino acids. Germline lookup yields CDR1 SGHTA and CDR2 FQGTGA. V lost 6 bases, J lost 6 bases, and 12 bases lay in between. For the CDR3, the DNA is TGTGCCAGCAGTTATCGTGAGAGCAATGAGCAGTTCTTC. This codes for CASSYRESNEQFF.

The chain combines TRBV6-2 or TRBV6-3 with TRBJ2-1, with TRBD2 matching 14 bases. The CDR3 loop spans 18 amino acids. The trim removed 5 bases at V and 2 bases at J, leaving 8 bases unmatched. Germline-derived CDR1 and CDR2 are MNHEY and SVGEGT. The chain's CDR3 is CASSPGTSGSTPYNEQFF. CDR3 nucleotides: TGTGCCAGCAGTCCCGGGACTAGCGGGAGTACCCCCTACAATGAGCAGTTCTTC.

To note about this clonotype: At one end, the junction sequence differs from germline, possibly due to a read error. The rearrangement uses TRBV24-1 and TRBJ2-1, with D possibly being TRBD2 (6 bases). Looked up from germline, CDR1 is KGHDR and CDR2 is SFDVKD. The CDR3 totals 12 residues. The CDR3 DNA is TGTGCCGCCAGTGGGGGGAACAATGAGCAGTTCTTC. This codes for CAASGGNNEQFF.